This T cell receptor beta chain was recovered during a study of blood T cell repertoires in COVID-19. Across the whole study: Samples of COVID-19 (acute and convalescent) were obtained from the United States, Italy and Spain.

Turning to this clone: Other DNA sequences in the sample encode the same CDR3.

V lost 3 bases to trimming and J lost 5 bases; unmatched junction nucleotides: 3. Germline CDR1 GTSNPN, CDR2 SVGIG (reference sequence). The CDR3 totals 13 residues. Using immunoSEQ multiplex PCR, the repertoire was profiled, and TCRdb retains in-frame clones only, with some absent. The table records roughly 500,000 clones, approximately 85% of them present only once. The TCR comes from a human donor in a cohort sampled during active COVID-19. The chain carries TRBV30 and TRBJ2-5; 10 nucleotides match TRBD1. Sequencing used peripheral blood. The CDR3 DNA reads TGTGCCTGGAGGGACAGGGGGTGGGAGACCCAGTACTTC. Amino acid sequence: CAWRDRGWETQYF.